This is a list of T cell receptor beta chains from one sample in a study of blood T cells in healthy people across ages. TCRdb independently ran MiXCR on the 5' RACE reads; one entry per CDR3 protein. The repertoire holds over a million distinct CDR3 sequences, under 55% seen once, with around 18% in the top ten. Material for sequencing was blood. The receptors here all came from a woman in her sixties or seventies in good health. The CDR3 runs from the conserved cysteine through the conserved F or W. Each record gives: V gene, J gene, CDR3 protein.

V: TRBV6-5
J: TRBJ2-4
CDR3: CASSYDFGQGLKEQYF

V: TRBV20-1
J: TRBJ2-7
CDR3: CSASPRTGDYEQYF

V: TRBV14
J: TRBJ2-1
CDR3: CASDRAGKYNEQFF

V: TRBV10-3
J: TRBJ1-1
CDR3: CAISEIRNSWTFF

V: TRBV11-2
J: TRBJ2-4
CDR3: CASSLRSRGASDIQYF

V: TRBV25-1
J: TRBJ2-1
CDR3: CASSEWGVGGDNEQFF

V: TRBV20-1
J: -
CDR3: CSARGLGVHEQYF

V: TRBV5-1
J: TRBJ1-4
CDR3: CASSWGGKTMTRSNEKLFF

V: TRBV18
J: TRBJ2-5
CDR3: CASSPFPGTGAARETQYF

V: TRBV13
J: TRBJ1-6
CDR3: CASSPGAGARHNSPLHF

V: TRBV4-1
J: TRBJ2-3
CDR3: CASSQDTDTQYF

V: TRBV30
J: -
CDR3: CAWSEMGGYEQYF

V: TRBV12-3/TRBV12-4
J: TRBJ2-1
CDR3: CASSLTSATNNEQFF

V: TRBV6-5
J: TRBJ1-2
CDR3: CASSLVTGGPFGYTF

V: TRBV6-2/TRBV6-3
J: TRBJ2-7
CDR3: CASSYLGTSGSYSYEQYF

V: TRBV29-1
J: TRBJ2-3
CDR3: CSVALRDITDTQYF

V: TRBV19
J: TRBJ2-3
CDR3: CASSMRQGARTDTQYF

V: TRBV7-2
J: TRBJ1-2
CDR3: CASSVTGGNYGYTF

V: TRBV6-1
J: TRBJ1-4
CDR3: CASKEIPGPGSANEKLFF

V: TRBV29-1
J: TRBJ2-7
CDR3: CSVGGQGNSYEQYF

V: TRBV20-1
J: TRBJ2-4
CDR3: CSANPRRGQLAKNIQYF

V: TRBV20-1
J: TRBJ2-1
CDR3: CSARAASGRNNEQFF

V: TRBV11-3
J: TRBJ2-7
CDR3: CASSLDGSAAPYEQYF

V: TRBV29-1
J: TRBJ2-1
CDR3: CSGRGTSGFNEQFF

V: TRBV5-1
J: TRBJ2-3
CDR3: CASSLELAGPDTQYF

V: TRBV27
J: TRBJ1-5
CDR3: CASSIQTPPANQPQHF

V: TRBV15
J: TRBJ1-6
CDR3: CATSRNFQNSPLHF

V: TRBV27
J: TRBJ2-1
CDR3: CASSFDRDEQFF

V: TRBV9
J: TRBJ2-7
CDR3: CASSGVDSYEQYF

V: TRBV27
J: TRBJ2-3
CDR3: CASSPLAGRPTDTQYF

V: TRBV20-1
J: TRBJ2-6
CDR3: CSARDTDRTGANVLTF

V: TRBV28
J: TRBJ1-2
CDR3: CASTQGTRGYGYTF

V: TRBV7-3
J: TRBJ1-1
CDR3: CASSSGAGSEAFF

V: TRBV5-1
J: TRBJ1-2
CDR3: CASSLGTPRGYTF

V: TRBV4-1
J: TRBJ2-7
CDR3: CASSQEVSGSGLGEQYF

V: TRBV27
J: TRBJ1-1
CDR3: CASSFSQGNTEAFF

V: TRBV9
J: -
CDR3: CASSVASGLAPYEQYF

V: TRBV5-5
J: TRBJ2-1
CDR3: CASSFQAGISYNEQFF

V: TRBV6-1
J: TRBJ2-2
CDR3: CASSNTGRLFF

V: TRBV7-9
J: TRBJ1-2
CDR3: CASSFGINYGYTF

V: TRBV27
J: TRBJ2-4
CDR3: CASSPQGIEDIQYF

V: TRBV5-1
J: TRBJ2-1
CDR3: CASAQTSATYNEQFF

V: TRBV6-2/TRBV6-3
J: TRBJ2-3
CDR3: CASTTPGSSTDTQYF

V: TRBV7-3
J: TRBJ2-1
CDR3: CASSTKSGAEQFF

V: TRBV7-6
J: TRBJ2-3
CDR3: CASSLSGLPSDTQYF

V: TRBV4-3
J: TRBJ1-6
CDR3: CASSQVVDSPFAAYNSPLHF

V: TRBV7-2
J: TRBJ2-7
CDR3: CASSLPRGYGEQYF

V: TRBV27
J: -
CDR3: CASGPRGYEQYF

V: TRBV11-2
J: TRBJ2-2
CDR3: CASSLVTGGMNTGELFF

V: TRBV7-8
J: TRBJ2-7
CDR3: CASSVAVEEQYF

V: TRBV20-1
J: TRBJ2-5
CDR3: CSTGSNQETQYF

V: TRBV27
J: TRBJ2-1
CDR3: CASSLGPGYNEQFF

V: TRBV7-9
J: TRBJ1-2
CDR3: CASSPVGAGYTF

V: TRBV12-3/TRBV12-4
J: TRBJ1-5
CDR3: CASSVYLDQPQHF

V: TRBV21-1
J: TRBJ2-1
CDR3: CASSKAQGNEQFF

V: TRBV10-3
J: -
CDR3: CATSELMGEQYF

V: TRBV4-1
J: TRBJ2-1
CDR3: CASSPRGASGRASDYNEQFF

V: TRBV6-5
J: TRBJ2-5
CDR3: CASSSLGGGQETQYF

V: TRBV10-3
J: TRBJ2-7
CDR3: CAISVQGENEQYF

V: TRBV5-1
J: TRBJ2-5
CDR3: CASTLQGQGETQYF